The 8 T cell receptor beta chains reported below all come from one sample, sequenced in a study of long-term antiretroviral therapy in people with HIV. A v3.0 immunoSEQ assay was performed at survey level. Clones were read by immunoSEQ multiplex PCR, and TCRdb kept only the in-frame ones, dropping some. The data hold around 37,000 clones, with 85% observed a single time. Sequenced here: unsorted PBMCs, sampled about 3.3 years after starting antiretroviral therapy. The receptors originated from a man between 18 and 35 years old with HIV.

The chain is built from TRBV14 and TRBJ2-7; the D gene could be TRBD1 or TRBD2 (6 bases each). Germline CDR1 and CDR2: SGHDN and FVKESK. Trimming pared 1 base from V and 3 bases from J, leaving 13 bases between. CDR3 size: 15 residues. The CDR3: CASSQGWGASYEQYF. The CDR3 bases are TGTGCCAGCAGCCAAGGGTGGGGGGCCAGCTACGAGCAGTACTTC.

V gene TRBV5-1 combines with J gene TRBJ1-1; 9 bases align to TRBD1. The CDR3 consists of 15 residues. Trimming cost V 4 bases and J 6 bases; bases outside gene matches: 10. Germline lookup yields CDR1 SGHRS and CDR2 YFSETQ. The CDR3 sequence is CASSNGDRVSPEAFF. Here the CDR3 DNA reads TGCGCCAGCAGCAACGGGGACAGGGTTTCCCCTGAAGCTTTCTTT.

V gene TRBV5-1 combines with J gene TRBJ2-1; unclear D gene. This CDR3 spans 12 amino acids. In germline, CDR1 is SGHRS, CDR2 YFSETQ. V dropped 4 bases and J dropped 4 bases, with 6 bases sitting between them. The CDR3 loop reads CASSADYNEQFF. The CDR3 DNA sequence: TGCGCCAGCAGCGCTGATTACAATGAGCAGTTCTTC.

This sequence joins TRBV18 and TRBJ1-5, with 7 bases aligning to TRBD1. The junction had 9 bases not matched to a gene; V was cut back by 3 bases and J by 4 bases. The CDR3 is 16 residues long. Germline V gives CDR1 KGHSH, CDR2 LQKENI. As DNA, the CDR3 is TGTGCCAGCTCACCGCTATGGACAGGAGGTAATCAGCCCCAGCATTTT. Amino acids: CASSPLWTGGNQPQHF.

This chain connects TRBV6-6 to TRBJ2-3; D is possibly TRBD1 or TRBD2 (6 bases each). V lost 2 bases and J 7 bases, leaving 19 bases between the germline ends. Germline CDR1 and CDR2: MNHNY and SVGAGI (reference sequence). The CDR3 contains 16 residues. This chain's CDR3 is CASSYRREGGGNTQYF. In nucleotides, the CDR3 is TGTGCCAGCAGTTACAGGAGGGAAGGAGGGGGAAATACGCAGTATTTT.

This chain joins TRBV7-9 and TRBJ1-2; D is unclear. The germline V gene has CDR1 SEHNR and CDR2 FQNEAQ (reference sequence). This CDR3 region has 14 residues. V shed 5 bases and J shed 8 bases, with 18 bases lying between them. CDR3: CASSPPWGIGGYTF. CDR3 nucleotides: TGTGCCAGCAGCCCCCCCTGGGGTATCGGGGGCTACACCTTC.

This sequence joins TRBV27 and TRBJ2-1, with D tentatively TRBD1 or TRBD2 (5 bases each). Germline CDR1 and CDR2: MNHEY and SMNVEV (reference sequence). The CDR3 runs to 14 residues. Trimming took 2 bases from V and 5 from J, leaving 10 bases between them. The CDR3 here is CASSLAGAHNEQFF. Here the CDR3 DNA reads TGTGCCAGCAGTTTAGCCGGGGCACACAATGAGCAGTTCTTC.

The rearrangement uses TRBV7-9 and TRBJ1-6; D is perhaps TRBD1 (6 bases). CDR3 size: 16 residues. Looked up from germline, CDR1 is SEHNR and CDR2 is FQNEAQ (reference sequence). V gave up 1 base and J gave up 6 bases, with 13 bases separating them. The CDR3 DNA sequence: TGTGCCAGCAGCTTAGGGGAGGCAGGGGTTAATTCACCCCTCCACTTT. Protein product: CASSLGEAGVNSPLHF.